This entry lists 23 T cell receptor beta chains sequenced from one sample in a study of ipilimumab plus nivolumab after autologous stem cell transplantation. Assay used: immunoSEQ multiplex PCR; TCRdb lists only in-frame clones, some missing. The table shows fewer than 45,000 clones, with over 90% occurring only once. The source material was PBMCs, sampled in a trial of ipilimumab plus nivolumab as post-transplant consolidation. These receptors were taken from a male donor with multiple myeloma.

This clone was observed a handful of times. This chain's CDR3 is CASTDGPRGYTF. In DNA, the CDR3 is TGTGCCAGCACCGACGGCCCTAGAGGCTACACCTTC. The rearrangement uses TRBV7-2 and TRBJ1-2, with D hard to call. Per the germline V gene, CDR1 is SGHTA and CDR2 is FQGNSA. With 7 bases removed from V and 8 bases from J, the gap between germline ends came to 14 bases. The CDR3 runs to 12 residues.

This chain joins TRBV5-1 and TRBJ2-7; 11 nucleotides agree with TRBD2. The germline gives CDR1 SGHRS, CDR2 YFSETQ. The CDR3 runs 15 residues. Trimming removed 4 bases from V and 2 bases from J; junction bases left unmatched: 5. This chain's CDR3 is CASSLLAGETYEQYF. The CDR3 DNA reads as TGCGCCAGCAGCCTACTAGCGGGAGAGACCTACGAGCAGTACTTC.

In this sample, this clone turned up once. This chain connects TRBV18 to TRBJ1-1; 8 bases agree with TRBD1. Germline CDR1 and CDR2: KGHSH and LQKENI. This CDR3 contains 14 residues. V dropped 8 bases and J dropped 10; count of bases not matched to a gene: 15. The CDR3 DNA reads as TGTGCCAGCCAGTATGCCGGGACCACAGGGGGAGCTTTCTTT. It is translated as CASQYAGTTGGAFF.

The chain's CDR3 is CASNQRGRNTEAFF. The CDR3 DNA sequence: TGTGCCAGCAACCAAAGGGGAAGGAACACTGAAGCTTTCTTT. The chain recombines TRBV7-2 with TRBJ1-1; maybe TRBD1 (5 bases). CDR3 length: 14 amino acids. Trimming stripped 7 bases from V and 1 base from J, with 13 bases between. Germline CDR1 reads SGHTA; CDR2 reads FQGNSA.

V gene TRBV5-1 combines with J gene TRBJ2-5, with TRBD2 matching 11 bases. The germline V gene has CDR1 SGHRS and CDR2 YFSETQ. Trimming cost V 0 bases and J 2 bases; bases outside gene matches: 9. The CDR3 contains 18 residues. The chain's CDR3 is CASSLGVSGTSGQETQYF. CDR3 DNA: TGCGCCAGCAGCTTGGGGGTTTCCGGGACTAGCGGACAAGAGACCCAGTACTTC.

V usage is TRBV7-2 and J usage is TRBJ1-5, with D perhaps matching TRBD1 (6 bases). CDR3 size: 15 residues. V lost 1 base and J lost 6, with 13 bases in between. Looked up from germline, CDR1 is SGHTA and CDR2 is FQGNSA. The CDR3 reads CASSLDFGGVQPQHF. CDR3 nucleotides: TGTGCCAGCAGCTTAGATTTCGGGGGCGTTCAGCCCCAGCATTTT. Full variable domain (missing parts from reference TRBV7-2 and TRBJ1-5): GAGVSQSPSNKVTEKGKDVELRCDPISGHTALYWYRQSLGQGLEFLIYFQGNSAPDKSGLPSDRFSAERTGGSVSTLTIQRTQQEDSAVYLCASSLDFGGVQPQHFGDGTRLSIL.

The chain joins TRBV2 to TRBJ1-4; weak D call: TRBD1 (5 bases). Between the trimmed V and J ends, which lost 9 bases and 0 bases, there was a span of 26 bases. The germline V gene encodes CDR1 SNHLY and CDR2 FYNNEI. The CDR3 extends over 19 amino acids. The CDR3 DNA follows: TGTGCCAGGGGTAAAGAGCTCTCAGGGAGGACTGCAACTAATGAAAAACTGTTTTTT. Protein product: CARGKELSGRTATNEKLFF.

The chain couples TRBV11-2 to TRBJ1-6; D is undetermined. The CDR3 totals 14 residues. V was pared by 6 bases and J by 4 bases, with 10 bases between. Germline loops: CDR1 SGHAT, CDR2 FQNNGV. CDR3 DNA: TGTGCCAGCAGATCGATTCGTTATAATTCACCCCTCCACTTT. Its protein is CASRSIRYNSPLHF.

CDR3 in amino acids: CASRTGQVNTEAFF. CDR3 coding DNA: TGTGCCAGCAGGACCGGACAGGTGAACACTGAAGCTTTCTTT. The chain employs TRBV6-5 and TRBJ1-1, with 7 bases aligning to TRBD1. CDR3 length: 14 residues. Trimming took 6 bases from V and 0 from J; bases not matched to a gene: 4. CDR1 is MNHEY and CDR2 is SVGAGI in the germline V gene.

This chain uses TRBV28 with TRBJ2-1; 7 bases agree with TRBD2. V shed 3 bases, J shed 6 bases, and the junction held 8 bases outside the gene matches. CDR1 MDHEN and CDR2 SYDVKM come from the germline V gene. The CDR3 consists of 15 residues. This CDR3 is CASSFRQRGINEQFF. Here the CDR3 DNA reads TGTGCCAGCAGTTTTCGCCAGCGGGGAATCAATGAGCAGTTCTTC.

This chain connects TRBV12-2 to TRBJ2-1; the DNA was not compared with TRBD1, the D call given in the table. TRBV12-2 is an annotated pseudogene. The CDR3 consists of 16 residues. CDR3: CASRLEPGTGVNEQFF. The CDR3 DNA follows: TGTGCAAGTCGCTTAGAACCCGGGACAGGGGTCAATGAGCAGTTCTTC.

The chain combines TRBV4-1 with TRBJ1-1, with D perhaps TRBD1 (5 bases). The CDR3 is 15 residues long. CDR1 and CDR2 from the germline V gene are MGHRA and YSYEKL. The V and J ends lost 3 bases and 4 bases respectively, with 15 bases between them. In nucleotides, the CDR3 is TGCGCCAGCAGCCACCCCGCGAGAGGGGTCACTGAAGCTTTCTTT. The encoded protein is CASSHPARGVTEAFF.

V gene TRBV7-3 combines with J gene TRBJ2-3; 7 bases align to TRBD2. Germline V gene sequence: CDR1 SGHTA, CDR2 FQGTGA. V gave up 2 bases and J gave up 1 base; unmatched junction bases: 6. There are 16 residues in the CDR3. The CDR3 nucleotides read TGTGCCAGCAGCTTAGGAGTAGCGGGCCGCACAGATACGCAGTATTTT. It is translated as CASSLGVAGRTDTQYF.

This chain joins TRBV6-1 and TRBJ2-7; D gene unclear. The CDR3 runs to 14 residues. Trimming removed 3 bases at V and 0 bases at J, with 9 bases between. Germline-derived CDR1 and CDR2 are MNHNS and SASEGT. This chain's CDR3 is CASSDRTLSYEQYF. The CDR3 DNA is TGTGCCAGCAGTGACAGGACCCTCTCCTACGAGCAGTACTTC.

The rearrangement links TRBV18 to TRBJ2-3, with D perhaps TRBD1 (5 bases). V lost 1 base and J lost 0, with 8 bases in between. The CDR3 is 15 amino acids. The germline V gene encodes CDR1 KGHSH and CDR2 LQKENI. CDR3 amino acids: CASSPLGQSTDTQYF. The CDR3 bases are TGTGCCAGCTCACCACTGGGGCAGAGCACAGATACGCAGTATTTT.

The count of this clone is one. The chain carries TRBV28 and TRBJ2-7; a possible D gene is TRBD2 (6 bases). V gave up 6 bases and J gave up 0 bases, with 12 bases separating them. Germline lookup yields CDR1 MDHEN and CDR2 SYDVKM. The CDR3 is made up of 14 amino acids. This chain's CDR3 is CASSRLGPSYEQYF. CDR3 sequence (DNA): TGTGCCAGCAGCAGACTAGGTCCCTCCTACGAGCAGTACTTC.

The chain is built from TRBV10-1 and TRBJ1-5; D perhaps matches TRBD1 (5 bases). Between the trimmed V and J ends, which lost 3 bases and 1 base, there was a span of 16 bases. There are 17 residues in the CDR3. Germline V CDR1 and CDR2: WNHNN, SYGVQD (reference sequence). CDR3 DNA: TGCGCCAGCAGTGACCCACTCCGGGACTCAAGCAATCAGCCCCAGCATTTT. Translated, it gives CASSDPLRDSSNQPQHF.

The CDR3 loop is CATSTFGQGNNEQFF. The DNA for the CDR3 is TGTGCCACCAGCACATTCGGACAGGGAAACAATGAGCAGTTCTTC. The rearrangement joins TRBV15 to TRBJ2-1, with 8 positions matching TRBD1. The CDR3 extends over 15 amino acids. Germline CDR1 LNHNV, CDR2 YYDKDF (reference sequence). V lost 4 bases and J lost 5; bases outside the gene matches: 7.

This clone showed up just a few times. The V call is TRBV30, the J call TRBJ2-1, with 7 bases that match TRBD2. Germline CDR1 GTSNPN, CDR2 SVGIG (reference sequence). This CDR3 comprises 13 residues. The J segment lost 3 bases and the V segment lost 5 bases, leaving 4 bases of the junction unmatched. The CDR3 region is CAWGRDYYNEQFF. The CDR3 nucleotides are TGTGCCTGGGGAAGGGACTACTACAATGAGCAGTTCTTC.

The rearrangement joins TRBV19 to TRBJ2-5; possibly TRBD1 for D (6 bases). CDR3 length: 14 amino acids. Germline V gene data show CDR1 as LNHDA and CDR2 as SQIVND (reference sequence). Trimming stripped 3 bases from V and 5 bases from J, with 13 bases between. This chain's CDR3 is CASSMPGAEETQYF. CDR3 nucleotides: TGTGCCAGTAGTATGCCAGGGGCCGAGGAGACCCAGTACTTC.

J is TRBJ2-5 and V is TRBV25-1; D is uncertain. Germline loops: CDR1 MGHDK, CDR2 SYGVNS. V lost 3 bases and J lost 4, with 9 bases in between. This CDR3 contains 13 residues. The CDR3 nucleotides are TGTGCCAGCAGTGAGCATGCTCGAGAGACCCAGTACTTC. It codes for CASSEHARETQYF.

The chain links TRBV6-1 to TRBJ1-5; maybe TRBD1 (6 bases). CDR3 length: 15 residues. CDR1 is MNHNS and CDR2 is SASEGT in the germline V gene. V was shortened by 5 bases and J by 1 base, with 12 bases between the two germline ends. CDR3 nucleotides: TGTGCCAGCAGTTTTACAGGGATCAGCAATCAGCCCCAGCATTTT. It codes for CASSFTGISNQPQHF.

This chain connects TRBV7-3 to TRBJ1-1; D not certain. V dropped 4 bases and J dropped 4 bases, with 13 bases sitting between them. This CDR3 has 14 residues. In germline, CDR1 is SGHTA, CDR2 FQGTGA. CDR3 residues: CASSSVGVGTEAFF. The CDR3 DNA reads TGTGCCAGCAGCTCCGTCGGGGTGGGCACTGAAGCTTTCTTT. Filled out from reference TRBV7-3 and TRBJ1-1, the complete variable domain reads GAGVSQTPSNKVTEKGKYVELRCDPISGHTALYWYRQSLGQGPEFLIYFQGTGAADDSGLPNDRFFAVRPEGSVSTLKIQRTERGDSAVYLCASSSVGVGTEAFFGQGTRLTVV.